One and the same sample provided the 27 T cell receptor beta chains below, sequenced in a study of blood T cells in healthy people across ages. Primed by a sample-barcoded 5' primer and a J-beta primer mix, a second PCR proceeded for about 7 to 11 cycles. TCRdb re-analysed the 5' RACE reads in MiXCR, keeping a single row per CDR3 protein. This sample has 850,000 to 1,300,000 distinct CDR3 sequences, with 40% to 45% found just once. Specimen: blood. The source of these receptors is a woman in her sixties or seventies in good health.

The chain combines TRBV20-1 with TRBJ2-1, with D possibly being TRBD2 (6 bases). With 6 bases removed from V and 3 bases from J, the gap between germline ends came to 27 bases. This CDR3 has 18 residues. In germline, CDR1 is DFQATT, CDR2 SNEGSKA (reference sequence). The CDR3: CSAPPNTSYDRFYNEQFF. DNA for the CDR3: TGCAGTGCCCCGCCGAATACTAGCTACGATAGGTTCTACAATGAGCAGTTCTTC.

The V and J genes are TRBV5-1 and TRBJ1-4; TRBD1 might be the D (6 bases). The CDR3 is made up of 15 amino acids. The germline gives CDR1 SGHRS, CDR2 YFSETQ. V gave up 4 bases and J gave up 8 bases, with 18 bases separating them. DNA of the CDR3: TGCGCCAGCAGCCCAGGGGACACGGGATTCGAAAAACTGTTTTTT. It encodes CASSPGDTGFEKLFF.

The chain uses TRBV6-1 and TRBJ2-5, with a weak D call TRBD2 (6 bases). Trimming took 8 bases from V and 0 from J, leaving 16 bases between them. Per germline, CDR1 MNHNS and CDR2 SASEGT. This CDR3 is 15 amino acids long. CDR3 in amino acids: CASRDNGGYQETQYF. The DNA of the CDR3 is TGTGCCAGCCGCGATAACGGGGGATACCAAGAGACCCAGTACTTC.

This chain uses TRBV18 with TRBJ2-4; 8 positions agree with TRBD2. The J call may be incorrect, as the DNA end agrees better with TRBJ2-7. The CDR3 length is 15 residues. CDR1 and CDR2 (germline): KGHSH, LQKENI. CDR3 region: CASSPGTSSPGEQYF. The DNA for the CDR3 is TGTGCCAGCTCACCAGGGACTAGTTCACCGGGCGAGCAGTACTTC.

The chain has TRBV6-5 and TRBJ1-2, with 7 bases aligning to TRBD1. Germline V gene sequence: CDR1 MNHEY, CDR2 SVGAGI. This CDR3 has 14 amino acids. V dropped 2 bases and J dropped 8; count of bases not matched to a gene: 8. The CDR3, as DNA: TGTGCCAGCAGTTACGGACCGGACAGGTCCGGCTACACCTTC. It specifies CASSYGPDRSGYTF.

This clonotype was found a few times. This rearrangement joins TRBV12-3 or TRBV12-4 to TRBJ2-1; 7 bases match TRBD2. The J segment lost 4 bases and the V segment lost 4 bases, leaving 7 bases of the junction unmatched. This CDR3 has 15 residues. The CDR3 sequence: CASSWTGAGYNEQFF. The CDR3 region has the DNA TGTGCCAGCAGTTGGACGGGAGCGGGATACAATGAGCAGTTCTTC.

CDR3 bases: TGCGCCAGCAGCTTGGAGGCAAATACGCAGTATTTT. Protein product: CASSLEANTQYF. This chain joins TRBV5-1 and TRBJ2-3; no definite D call. Trimming removed 0 bases at V and 7 bases at J, with 6 bases between. The CDR3 runs 12 residues. Germline V gene lookup returns CDR1 SGHRS and CDR2 YFSETQ.

The rearrangement links TRBV7-6 to TRBJ2-3; a possible D gene is TRBD2 (6 bases). The CDR3 loop spans 13 amino acids. Trimming shortened V by 4 bases and J by 11 bases, and 16 bases separated the two germline ends. Per germline, CDR1 SGHVS and CDR2 FNYEAQ. For the CDR3, the DNA is TGTGCCAGCAGCTCTAAGGAGGGAACCGGGCAGTATTTT. Translating gives CASSSKEGTGQYF.

This clonotype was detected many times. The chain is built from TRBV29-1 and TRBJ2-7; 9 bases are a match to TRBD1. The CDR3 is made up of 12 amino acids. Germline values: CDR1 SQVTM, CDR2 ANQGSEA. Germline trimming cut 6 bases from V and 1 base from J; bases unmatched to any gene: 1. DNA of the CDR3: TGCAGCGTCGGGACAGGGTCCTACGAGCAGTACTTC. Its protein product is CSVGTGSYEQYF.

This clonotype was recorded once. The gene calls are TRBV20-1 and TRBJ2-4, with TRBD2 identical over 7 bases. After removal of 0 bases from V and 13 bases from J, the junction contained 18 bases not matched to a gene. This CDR3 spans 16 amino acids. The germline CDR1 and CDR2 sequences are DFQATT and SNEGSKA (reference sequence). The CDR3 loop is CSARDQSRDWLREQYF. The CDR3 region has the DNA TGCAGTGCTAGAGATCAGTCCCGGGACTGGCTGCGGGAGCAGTACTTC.

The table lists this clonotype with a few counts. The genes are TRBV4-2 and TRBJ2-1; D unresolved. The CDR3 spans 14 residues. The V gene's germline CDR1 is LGHNA and CDR2 YNFKEQ. Trimming pared 0 bases from V and 5 bases from J, leaving 8 bases between. CDR3 protein: CASSQEARDNEQFF. Written as DNA, the CDR3 is TGTGCCAGCAGCCAAGAAGCTCGCGACAATGAGCAGTTCTTC.

This clonotype was detected a few times. The V call is TRBV6-5, the J call TRBJ2-3; 11 bases are shared with TRBD2. The CDR3 runs 14 residues. After removal of 9 bases from V and 2 bases from J, the junction contained 4 bases not matched to a gene. CDR1 is MNHEY and CDR2 is SVGAGI in the germline V gene. As DNA, the CDR3 is TGTGCCAGTAGTAGCGGGAGGGCCACAGATACGCAGTATTTT. It specifies CASSSGRATDTQYF.

This clonotype was picked up many times. This chain uses TRBV12-3 or TRBV12-4 with TRBJ1-2; D unresolved. Deletions cut 3 bases from V and 4 bases from J, with 9 bases between. The CDR3 runs 13 residues. CDR3: CASSFQEAYGYTF. The CDR3 DNA sequence: TGTGCCAGCAGTTTCCAGGAGGCCTATGGCTACACCTTC.

The chain couples TRBV20-1 to TRBJ1-2; 8 bases line up with TRBD1. V lost 3 bases and J lost 1; bases outside the gene matches: 7. Germline CDR1 is DFQATT and CDR2 is SNEGSKA (reference sequence). The CDR3 sequence is 15 residues long. This chain's CDR3 is CSARTGDRVNYGYTF. CDR3 DNA: TGCAGTGCTAGGACAGGGGATCGGGTTAACTATGGCTACACCTTC.

V and J are TRBV10-3 and TRBJ2-3, with D uncertain. CDR3 length: 13 amino acids. V was pared by 4 bases and J by 6 bases, with 11 bases between. The germline CDR1 and CDR2 sequences are ENHRY and SYGVKD. The chain's CDR3 is CAISAVPGDTQYF. The CDR3 region has the DNA TGTGCCATCAGTGCAGTCCCCGGCGATACGCAGTATTTT.

J is TRBJ2-1 and V is TRBV3-1; 10 bases fit TRBD2. This CDR3 region has 15 residues. Trimming removed 1 base from V and 6 bases from J; junction bases left unmatched: 3. CDR1 is LGHDT, CDR2 YNNKEL, per germline (reference sequence). CDR3 DNA: TGTGCCAGCAGCCAAGGGGCTAGCGGGAGCAATGAGCAGTTCTTC. This codes for CASSQGASGSNEQFF.

This sequence joins TRBV30 and TRBJ2-4, with 8 nucleotides matching TRBD2. The J call may be faulty, since TRBJ2-5 better matches the DNA end. This CDR3 is built from 14 residues. Germline values: CDR1 GTSNPN, CDR2 SVGIG (reference sequence). The CDR3 reads CAWSAVAGGETQYF. Written as DNA, the CDR3 is TGTGCCTGGAGTGCCGTTGCGGGAGGAGAGACCCAGTACTTC.

This clonotype was seen a few times. V is TRBV4-2 and J is TRBJ2-7, with 10 positions matching TRBD2. V shed 1 base and J 4 bases; nucleotides not matched to a gene: 10. The germline CDR1 and CDR2 sequences are LGHNA and YNFKEQ. The CDR3 is 17 residues long. The DNA for the CDR3 is TGTGCCAGCAGCCAAGGAGCTAGCGGGAGCTCCGGGTACGAGCAGTACTTC. Encoded protein: CASSQGASGSSGYEQYF.

This chain uses TRBV20-1 with TRBJ2-7; TRBD1 matches at 9 bases. Germline V gene sequence: CDR1 DFQATT, CDR2 SNEGSKA (reference sequence). There are 15 residues in the CDR3. J was trimmed by 5 bases and V by 2 bases; bases with no gene match: 10. The CDR3: CSARSYRDRVHEQYF. The CDR3 DNA is TGCAGTGCTAGATCCTACCGGGACAGGGTCCACGAGCAGTACTTC.

This chain links TRBV27 with TRBJ2-3, with a tentative D call TRBD2 (5 bases). This CDR3 has 15 amino acids. With 2 bases removed from V and 1 base from J, the gap between germline ends came to 10 bases. Germline V gene sequence: CDR1 MNHEY, CDR2 SMNVEV (reference sequence). The CDR3 nucleotides are TGTGCCAGCAGTTTAAACTCCGGGGGCACAGATACGCAGTATTTT. It encodes CASSLNSGGTDTQYF.

In its sample, this clonotype was seen a few times. The chain carries TRBV4-2 and TRBJ2-7; TRBD1 aligns across 10 bases. Losses at the gene ends were 0 bases for V and 6 bases for J; bases not matched to a gene: 8. CDR1 is LGHNA, CDR2 YNFKEQ, per germline. The CDR3 is 16 amino acids. The CDR3 DNA is TGTGCCAGCAGCCAAGACCTAGGACAGGGGGTTTTCGAGCAGTACTTC. Translated: CASSQDLGQGVFEQYF.

This clonotype has just one count. This CDR3 is CASSLRTSGTDEQFF. The CDR3 DNA follows: TGCGCCAGCAGCTTGCGGACTAGCGGGACCGATGAGCAGTTCTTC. The chain has TRBV5-1 and TRBJ2-1; 12 bases map to TRBD2. There are 15 residues in the CDR3. CDR1 and CDR2 from the germline V gene are SGHRS and YFSETQ. V shed 1 base, J shed 8 bases, and the junction held 4 bases outside the gene matches.

The genes are TRBV28 and TRBJ1-6, with D unresolved. From germline, CDR1 is MDHEN and CDR2 SYDVKM. The CDR3 totals 15 residues. V was cut by 4 bases and J by 9 bases, with 16 bases left in between. The CDR3 sequence: CASSSGPSRSSPLHF. In nucleotides, the CDR3 is TGTGCCAGCAGTTCCGGACCTTCCCGGAGTTCACCCCTCCACTTT.

Notes on this clonotype: At one boundary the junction diverges from the germline segment, which might be a read error. V usage is TRBV2 and J usage is TRBJ1-6, with TRBD1 identical over 7 bases. The CDR3 loop spans 13 amino acids. Germline V lookup: CDR1 SNHLY, CDR2 FYNNEI. In nucleotides, the CDR3 is TGTGCCAGCAGTGAGAGGGACAGCTCACTCCTCCACTTT. Amino acids: CASSERDSSLLHF.

The chain combines TRBV29-1 with TRBJ2-7, with 7 nucleotides matching TRBD1. CDR3 size: 12 residues. Germline V gene lookup returns CDR1 SQVTM and CDR2 ANQGSEA. V was clipped by 7 bases and J by 2 bases; unmatched bases: 5. The CDR3 is CSGGQLPYEQYF. The CDR3 DNA follows: TGCAGCGGGGGACAGCTTCCCTACGAGCAGTACTTC.

The V and J genes are TRBV27 and TRBJ1-2; TRBD1 is a possible D gene (5 bases). Between the trimmed V and J ends, which lost 10 bases and 1 base, there was a span of 10 bases. The CDR3 runs 12 residues. Germline V CDR1 and CDR2: MNHEY, SMNVEV (reference sequence). The DNA of the CDR3 is TGTGCCACCACCGACAGTAACTATGGCTACACCTTC. The encoded protein is CATTDSNYGYTF.

V usage is TRBV11-2 and J usage is TRBJ2-4; 7 bases line up with TRBD2. CDR1 is SGHAT, CDR2 FQNNGV, per germline. The ends lost 3 bases at V and 0 bases at J; junction bases unmatched: 8. This CDR3 is built from 17 residues. The CDR3 here is CASSLGGVRIAKNIQYF. Here the CDR3 DNA reads TGTGCCAGCAGCTTGGGGGGGGTCAGAATAGCCAAAAACATTCAGTACTTC.